This is a list of T cell receptor beta chains from one sample in a study of T cell repertoires in cytomegalovirus infection. These TCRs' antigens remain unknown. TCRdb re-analysed the reads in MiXCR, keeping a single row per CDR3 protein. The sample includes roughly 180,000 distinct CDR3 sequences, 20% to 25% seen only once; the top ten take roughly 25%. The sequencing here drew on CD8+ T cells from cultured PBMCs, taken from culture after CMV antigen stimulation. The receptors were sampled from a human donor in good health (CMV status not recorded). Some clones in this sample may be carry-over from other donors' samples. The CDR3 runs from the conserved cysteine through the conserved F or W. D genes are given only for firm matches. A row's size may be missing; if present it is once, few, many or a size class.

V: TRBV7-2; J: TRBJ2-3; D: -; size: few; length: 15; DNA: TGTGTCAACAGCTTTATTGCCGGGAGCACAGATACGCAGTATTTC; CDR3: CVNSFIAGSTDTQYF
V: TRBV7-2; J: TRBJ2-7; D: -; size: -; length: 15; DNA: TGTGCCAGCACCGTTTCTCGCCGCCCGATCTACGAGCAGTACTTC; CDR3: CASTVSRRPIYEQYF
V: TRBV7-2; J: TRBJ2-2; D: TRBD2; size: -; length: 13; DNA: TGTGCCAGCGGGGGGGAACAGACCGGGGAGCTGTTTTTT; CDR3: CASGGEQTGELFF
V: TRBV7-9; J: TRBJ2-7; D: -; size: few; length: 14; DNA: TGTGCCAGCAGCTTAACAGACAAGTCCTACGAGCAGTACTTC; CDR3: CASSLTDKSYEQYF
V: TRBV7-2; J: TRBJ2-7; D: -; size: few; length: 12; DNA: TGTGCCAGCGCCAGAAAGGGGTTAGAGCAGTACTTC; CDR3: CASARKGLEQYF
V: TRBV7-9; J: TRBJ2-7; D: TRBD1; size: -; length: 16; DNA: TGTGCCAGCAGCCCAATGGACAGGGGATTTGTGTACGAGCAGTACTTC; CDR3: CASSPMDRGFVYEQYF
V: TRBV15; J: TRBJ1-3; D: -; size: few; length: 15; DNA: TGTGCCACCAGCATGGACAGTAACTCTGGAAACACCATATATTTT; CDR3: CATSMDSNSGNTIYF
V: TRBV7-2; J: TRBJ2-5; D: -; size: -; length: 15; DNA: TGTGCCAGCAGGCCCCACCGGGGAAACCAAGAGACCCAGTACTTC; CDR3: CASRPHRGNQETQYF
V: TRBV7-8; J: TRBJ1-3; D: TRBD1; size: few; length: 16; DNA: TGTGCCAGCAGCGTGGGGACAGCTGGCTCTGGAAACACCATATATTTT; CDR3: CASSVGTAGSGNTIYF
V: TRBV28; J: TRBJ1-5; D: TRBD1; size: medium-sized; length: 16; DNA: TGTGCCAGCAGTTTATACCCAGGGGGAGACAATCAGCCCCAGCATTTT; CDR3: CASSLYPGGDNQPQHF
V: TRBV9; J: TRBJ2-1; D: TRBD2; size: -; length: 15; DNA: TGTGCCAGCAGCGTAATCAGCGGGGGTTACAATGAGCAGTTCTTC; CDR3: CASSVISGGYNEQFF
V: TRBV7-9; J: TRBJ2-1; D: -; size: -; length: 14; DNA: TGTGCCAGCAGCTTAGTACTGGGGGCCAATGAGCAGTTCTTC; CDR3: CASSLVLGANEQFF
V: TRBV28; J: TRBJ2-2; D: -; size: -; length: 17; DNA: TGTGCCAGCAGTTTATTAGCCAGAGCCACGAACACCGGGGAGCTGTTTTTT; CDR3: CASSLLARATNTGELFF
V: TRBV11-2; J: TRBJ1-1; D: -; size: few; length: 16; DNA: TGTGCCAGCAGCCCATACCGGGGGGGTCAGAACACTGAAGCTTTCTTT; CDR3: CASSPYRGGQNTEAFF
V: TRBV7-9; J: TRBJ1-4; D: -; size: -; length: 14; DNA: TGTGCCAGCAGCCCCTGGGACAATAATGAAAAACTGTTTTTT; CDR3: CASSPWDNNEKLFF
V: TRBV11-2; J: TRBJ2-7; D: -; size: -; length: 12; DNA: TGTGCCAGCAGCATAGGTAACCACGAGCAGTACTTC; CDR3: CASSIGNHEQYF